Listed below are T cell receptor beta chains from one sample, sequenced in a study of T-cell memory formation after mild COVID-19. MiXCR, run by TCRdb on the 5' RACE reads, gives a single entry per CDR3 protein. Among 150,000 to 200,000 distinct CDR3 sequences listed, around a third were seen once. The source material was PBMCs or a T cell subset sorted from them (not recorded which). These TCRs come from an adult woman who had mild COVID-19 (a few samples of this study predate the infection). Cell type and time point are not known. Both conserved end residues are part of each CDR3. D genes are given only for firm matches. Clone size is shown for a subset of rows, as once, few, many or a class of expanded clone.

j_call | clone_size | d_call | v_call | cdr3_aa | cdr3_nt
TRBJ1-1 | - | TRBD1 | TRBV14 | CASSHKTGLSTEAFF | TGTGCCAGCAGCCATAAGACAGGGTTGTCCACTGAAGCTTTCTTT
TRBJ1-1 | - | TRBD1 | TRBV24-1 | CATSDAGQGRNTEAFF | TGTGCCACCAGTGATGCCGGACAGGGGCGGAACACTGAAGCTTTCTTT
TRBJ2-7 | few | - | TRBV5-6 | CASSPLQGYEQYF | TGTGCCAGCAGCCCGCTGCAGGGTTACGAGCAGTACTTC
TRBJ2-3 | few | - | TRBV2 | CATKGNSGSTDTQYF | TGTGCCACCAAAGGAAACTCGGGGAGCACAGATACGCAGTATTTT
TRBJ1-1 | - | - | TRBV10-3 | CAISQGVRTEAFF | TGTGCCATCAGCCAAGGGGTACGCACTGAAGCTTTCTTT
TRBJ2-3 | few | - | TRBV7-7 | CASSPGQSTDTQYF | TGTGCCAGCAGCCCAGGACAGAGCACAGATACGCAGTATTTT
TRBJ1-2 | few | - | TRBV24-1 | CATSASYERNYGYTF | TGTGCCACCAGTGCCTCCTACGAGAGAAACTATGGCTACACCTTC
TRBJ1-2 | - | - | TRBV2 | CASSVRVGYGYGYTF | TGTGCCAGCAGTGTGAGGGTGGGGTATGGCTATGGCTACACCTTC
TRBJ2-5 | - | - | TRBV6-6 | CASSDSSPATRRETQYF | TGTGCCAGCAGTGACTCTTCCCCCGCGACTAGACGAGAGACCCAGTACTTC
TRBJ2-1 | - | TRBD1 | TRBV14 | CASSPSLPGQGPSNEQFF | TGTGCCAGCAGCCCTAGTCTCCCGGGACAGGGTCCTTCCAATGAGCAGTTCTTC